These T cell receptor beta chains were read from a single sample in a study of type 1 and type 2 diabetes patients. Via MiXCR, TCRdb re-called the multiplex PCR reads, giving one row per CDR3 protein. The sample has more than 250,000 distinct CDR3 sequences, approximately 50% seen once; the top ten hold roughly an eighth. Input material: peripheral blood mononuclear cells (PBMCs). The source is a man aged 18 to 30 with type 2 diabetes. The CDR3 runs from the conserved cysteine through the conserved F or W.

TRBJ1-2	11	TRBV20-1	CSAQGMDGYTF
TRBJ2-1	16	TRBV7-2	CASSLARSLGVGEQFF
TRBJ2-7	13	TRBV29-1	CSVVGTSFYEQYF
TRBJ1-3	15	TRBV19	CASSRVGDSGNTIYF
TRBJ2-2	15	TRBV9	CASSKGQGNTGELFF
TRBJ1-2	12	TRBV20-1	CSADAPTYGYTF
TRBJ2-3	15	TRBV20-1	CSALTLAGVGDTQYF
TRBJ2-1	15	TRBV4-1	CASSYGQATYNEQFF
TRBJ1-1	14	TRBV9	CASSPQGGPTEAFF
TRBJ2-2	16	TRBV7-3	CASSSPASGYTGELFF
TRBJ2-2	17	TRBV7-2	CASSLRASGDLSGELFF
TRBJ2-7	13	TRBV20-1	CSARAVYSYEQYF
TRBJ2-3	16	TRBV9	CASSPPEWQYTDTQYF
TRBJ2-7	13	TRBV19	CASSMTSGYEQYF
TRBJ1-1	12	TRBV7-2	CASSVDRGKAFF
TRBJ2-7	15	TRBV7-3	CASSSRGQGRGEQYF
TRBJ1-1	17	TRBV10-3	CAISALGNRGKNTEAFF
TRBJ2-2	13	TRBV29-1	CSVGIMYTGELFF
TRBJ2-7	14	TRBV7-9	CASCRDSGSAFVYF
TRBJ2-2	15	TRBV11-3	CASSGQIANTGELFF
TRBJ2-5	16	TRBV7-9	CASSLSTGVLMETQYF